Listed below are T cell receptor beta chains from one sample, sequenced in a study of regulatory T cells in long-lasting Graves disease. MiXCR, applied by TCRdb to the multiplex PCR reads, yields one record per CDR3 protein. The sample includes 310,000 or so distinct CDR3 sequences, roughly a fifth seen only once; the top ten take about 61%. Specimen: peripheral blood mononuclear cells (PBMCs), collected when the disease was refractory, from a patient treated with antithyroid drugs. These receptors all come from a female donor with Graves disease. Each CDR3 is given with its conserved first and last residue. The D gene is left open where the match is weak. Only some rows state a clone size, as once, few, many or a class for expanded clones.

>TRBV28|.|TRBJ1-5|few|16
CASTQRGGSGNQPQHF
TGTGCCAGCACCCAACGGGGTGGGTCGGGCAATCAGCCCCAGCATTTT
>TRBV2|.|TRBJ1-5|.|14
CASNRGALGQPQHF
TGTGCCAGCAACCGCGGAGCACTGGGGCAGCCCCAGCATTTT
>TRBV30|.|TRBJ1-4|few|14
CAWSQGTTNEKLFF
TGTGCCTGGTCTCAGGGTACAACTAATGAAAAACTGTTTTTT
>TRBV27|.|TRBJ2-1|.|11
CASSVANEQFF
TGTGCCAGCAGCGTTGCGAATGAGCAGTTCTTC
>TRBV7-9|TRBD2|TRBJ2-7|few|17
CASSLVGWASGPSKQYF
TGTGCCAGCAGCTTAGTGGGTTGGGCTAGCGGGCCTAGCAAGCAGTACTTC
>TRBV19|TRBD2|TRBJ2-7|.|16
CASSSFLAGGPNEQYF
TGTGCCAGTAGTAGCTTCCTAGCGGGAGGGCCCAACGAGCAGTACTTC
>TRBV11-1|TRBD1|TRBJ2-7|.|15
CASSLQGVGSYEQYF
TGTGCCAGCAGCTTACAGGGGGTTGGATCCTACGAGCAGTACTTC
>TRBV27|TRBD1|TRBJ2-5|many|15
CASSNRQGGAETQYF
TGTGCCAGCAGCAACCGACAGGGGGGGGCGGAGACCCAGTACTTC
>TRBV30|TRBD2|TRBJ2-2|few|13
CAWGGGNTGELFF
TGTGCCTGGGGCGGGGGGAACACCGGGGAGCTGTTTTTT
>TRBV5-1|.|TRBJ2-7|.|15
CASSLGGGGPYEQYF
TGCGCCAGCAGCCTGGGCGGCGGGGGCCCGTACGAGCAGTACTTC
>TRBV28|.|TRBJ1-6|.|15
CASSSAPTGNSPLHF
TGTGCCAGCAGTTCCGCCCCAACGGGGAATTCACCCCTCCACTTT
>TRBV29-1|.|TRBJ2-7|.|14
CSVEVLGTSDEQYF
TGCAGCGTTGAAGTATTGGGGACCTCCGACGAGCAGTACTTC
>TRBV20-1|.|TRBJ2-7|.|16
CSARDERSVPSYEQYF
TGCAGTGCTAGAGACGAAAGAAGCGTCCCCTCCTACGAGCAGTACTTC
>TRBV4-3|.|TRBJ1-1|.|17
CASSQGRGRPMNTEAFF
TGCGCCAGCAGCCAAGGGCGGGGGCGACCGATGAACACTGAAGCTTTCTTT
>TRBV28|.|TRBJ1-1|.|15
CASSLERGMNTEAFF
TGTGCCAGCAGTTTAGAGAGAGGAATGAACACTGAAGCTTTCTTT
>TRBV27|.|TRBJ1-2|.|14
CASSFTLGSDGYTF
TGTGCCAGCAGTTTCACCCTCGGGAGCGATGGCTACACCTTC
>TRBV4-3|.|TRBJ1-1|.|14
CASSQHFENTEAFF
TGCGCCAGCAGCCAGCACTTTGAGAACACTGAAGCTTTCTTT
>TRBV28|TRBD2|TRBJ2-7|many|14
CASSLLIGGGEQYF
TGTGCCAGCAGTTTACTTATCGGGGGGGGCGAGCAGTACTTC
>TRBV6-5|.|TRBJ1-5|few|15
CASSYTRDGDQPQHF
TGTGCCAGCAGTTACACCCGGGACGGGGATCAGCCCCAGCATTTT
>TRBV6-1|.|TRBJ1-4|many|16
CASSQRGGRTNEKLFF
TGTGCCAGCAGCCAAAGGGGGGGCAGGACTAATGAAAAACTGTTTTTT
>TRBV7-2|.|TRBJ2-2|.|16
CASRNRLGSDTGELFF
TGTGCCAGCAGAAACCGCCTTGGGTCCGACACCGGGGAGCTGTTTTTT
>TRBV6-1|TRBD1|TRBJ2-7|many|13
CARLRDRDYEQYF
TGTGCCAGGCTCCGGGACAGAGACTACGAGCAGTACTTC
>TRBV11-2|TRBD1|TRBJ2-2|many|17
CASSYNRDSWGIGELFF
TGTGCCAGCAGCTACAACAGGGACAGTTGGGGTATTGGGGAGCTGTTTTTT